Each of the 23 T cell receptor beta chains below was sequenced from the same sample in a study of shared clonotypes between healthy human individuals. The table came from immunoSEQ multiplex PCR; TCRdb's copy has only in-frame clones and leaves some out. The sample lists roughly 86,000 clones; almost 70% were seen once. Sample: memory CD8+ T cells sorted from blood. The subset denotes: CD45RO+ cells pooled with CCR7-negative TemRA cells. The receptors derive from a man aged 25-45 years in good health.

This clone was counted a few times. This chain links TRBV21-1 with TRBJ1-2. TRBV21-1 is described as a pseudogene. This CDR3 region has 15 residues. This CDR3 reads CASSKQRTEDYGYTF. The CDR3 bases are TGTGCCAGCAGCAAACAGCGGACCGAAGACTATGGCTACACCTTC.

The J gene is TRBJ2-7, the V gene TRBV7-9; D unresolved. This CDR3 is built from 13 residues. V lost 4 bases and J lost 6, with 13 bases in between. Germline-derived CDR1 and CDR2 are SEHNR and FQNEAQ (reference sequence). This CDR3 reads CASSWGTISEQYF. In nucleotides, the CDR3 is TGTGCCAGCAGCTGGGGTACGATCAGCGAGCAGTACTTC.

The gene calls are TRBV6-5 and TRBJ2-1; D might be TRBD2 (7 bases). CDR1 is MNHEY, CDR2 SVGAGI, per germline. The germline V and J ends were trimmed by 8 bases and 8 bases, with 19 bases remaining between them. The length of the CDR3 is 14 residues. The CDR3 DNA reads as TGTGCCAGCCGTTCCGGGGGGCCCGTCGATGAGCAGTTCTTC. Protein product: CASRSGGPVDEQFF.

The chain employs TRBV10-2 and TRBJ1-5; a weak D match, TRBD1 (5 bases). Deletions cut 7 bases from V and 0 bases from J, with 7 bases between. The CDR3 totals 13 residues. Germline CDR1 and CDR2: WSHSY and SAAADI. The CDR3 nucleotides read TGCGCCAGCACTCAGGGTAGCAATCAGCCCCAGCATTTT. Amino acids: CASTQGSNQPQHF.

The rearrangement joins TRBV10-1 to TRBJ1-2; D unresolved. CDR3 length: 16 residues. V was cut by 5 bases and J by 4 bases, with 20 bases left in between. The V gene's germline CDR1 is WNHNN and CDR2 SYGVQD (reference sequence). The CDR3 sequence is CASSRAQDRETYGYTF. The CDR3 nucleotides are TGCGCCAGCAGTCGGGCACAAGATCGCGAAACCTATGGCTACACCTTC.

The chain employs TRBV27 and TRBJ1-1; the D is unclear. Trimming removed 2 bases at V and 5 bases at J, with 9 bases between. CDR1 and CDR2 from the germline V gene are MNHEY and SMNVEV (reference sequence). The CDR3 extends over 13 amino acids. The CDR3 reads CASSLTRGTEAFF. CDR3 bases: TGTGCCAGCAGTTTAACCCGTGGGACTGAAGCTTTCTTT.

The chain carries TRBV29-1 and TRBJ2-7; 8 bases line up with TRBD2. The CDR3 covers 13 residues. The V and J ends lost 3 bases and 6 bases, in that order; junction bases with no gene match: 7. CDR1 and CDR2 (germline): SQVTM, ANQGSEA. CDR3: CSVDSGGLGEQYF. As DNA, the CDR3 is TGCAGCGTTGATTCGGGGGGACTAGGCGAGCAGTACTTC.

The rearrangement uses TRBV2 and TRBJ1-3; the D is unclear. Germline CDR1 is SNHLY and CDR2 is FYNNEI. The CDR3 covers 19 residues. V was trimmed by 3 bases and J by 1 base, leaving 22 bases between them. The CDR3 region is CASSDSFAVLRGSGNTIYF. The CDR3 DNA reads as TGTGCCAGCAGTGATTCATTCGCGGTTTTACGGGGATCTGGAAACACCATATATTTT.

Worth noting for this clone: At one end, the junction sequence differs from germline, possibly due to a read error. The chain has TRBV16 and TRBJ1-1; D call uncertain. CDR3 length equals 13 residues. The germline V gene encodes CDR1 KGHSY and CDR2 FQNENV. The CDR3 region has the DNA TGTGCCAGCAGTCAATCCAGAGATGGTGAAGCTTTCTTT. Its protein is CASSQSRDGEAFF.

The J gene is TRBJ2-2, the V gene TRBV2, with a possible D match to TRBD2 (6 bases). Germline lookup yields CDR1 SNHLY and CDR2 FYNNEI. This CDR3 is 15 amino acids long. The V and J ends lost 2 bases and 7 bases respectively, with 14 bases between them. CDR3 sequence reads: CASSERSGAGGELFF. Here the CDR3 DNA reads TGTGCCAGCAGTGAAAGGTCGGGAGCTGGCGGGGAGCTGTTTTTT.

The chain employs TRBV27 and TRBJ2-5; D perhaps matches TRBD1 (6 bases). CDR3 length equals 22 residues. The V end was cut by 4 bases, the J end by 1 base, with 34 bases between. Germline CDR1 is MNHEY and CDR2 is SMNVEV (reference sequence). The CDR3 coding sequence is TGTGCCAGCAGTTCTCTATTTGTGATTCAGGTCAGGGGCTTAACTTTCCAAGAGACCCAGTACTTC. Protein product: CASSSLFVIQVRGLTFQETQYF.

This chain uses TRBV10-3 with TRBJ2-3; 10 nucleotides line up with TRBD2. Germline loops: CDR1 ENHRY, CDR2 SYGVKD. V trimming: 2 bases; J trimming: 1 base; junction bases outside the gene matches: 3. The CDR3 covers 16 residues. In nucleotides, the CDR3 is TGTGCCATCAGTGAGACTAGCGGGATTGGCACAGATACGCAGTATTTT. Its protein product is CAISETSGIGTDTQYF.

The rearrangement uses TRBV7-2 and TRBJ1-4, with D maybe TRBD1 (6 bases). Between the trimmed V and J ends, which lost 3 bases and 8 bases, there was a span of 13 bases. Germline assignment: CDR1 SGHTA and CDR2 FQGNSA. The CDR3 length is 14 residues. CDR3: CASSLGATPEKLFF. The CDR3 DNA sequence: TGTGCCAGCAGCTTGGGGGCGACACCCGAAAAACTGTTTTTT.

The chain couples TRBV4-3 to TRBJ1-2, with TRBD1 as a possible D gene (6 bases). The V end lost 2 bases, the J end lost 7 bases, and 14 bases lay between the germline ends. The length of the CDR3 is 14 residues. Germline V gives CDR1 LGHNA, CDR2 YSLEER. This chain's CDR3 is CASSQIGGQFGYTF. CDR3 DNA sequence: TGCGCCAGCAGCCAAATAGGAGGACAGTTTGGCTACACCTTC.

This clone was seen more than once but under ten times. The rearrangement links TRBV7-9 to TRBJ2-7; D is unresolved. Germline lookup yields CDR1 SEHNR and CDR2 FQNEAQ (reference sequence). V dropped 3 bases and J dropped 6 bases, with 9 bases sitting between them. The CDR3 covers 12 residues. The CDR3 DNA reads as TGTGCCAGCAGCTTCCCTTGGTTCGAGCAGTACTTC. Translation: CASSFPWFEQYF.

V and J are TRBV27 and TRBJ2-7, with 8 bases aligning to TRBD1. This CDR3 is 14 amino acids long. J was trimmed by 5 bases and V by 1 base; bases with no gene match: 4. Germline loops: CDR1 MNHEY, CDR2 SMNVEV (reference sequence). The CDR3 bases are TGTGCCAGCAGTTTATACAGGGGGACCGACGAGCAGTACTTC. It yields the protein CASSLYRGTDEQYF.

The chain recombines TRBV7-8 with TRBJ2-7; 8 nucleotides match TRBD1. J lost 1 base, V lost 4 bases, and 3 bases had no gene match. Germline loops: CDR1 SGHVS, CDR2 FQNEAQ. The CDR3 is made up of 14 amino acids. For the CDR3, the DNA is TGTGCCAGCAGCTCGGGACAGGTGTCCTACGAGCAGTACTTC. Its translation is CASSSGQVSYEQYF.

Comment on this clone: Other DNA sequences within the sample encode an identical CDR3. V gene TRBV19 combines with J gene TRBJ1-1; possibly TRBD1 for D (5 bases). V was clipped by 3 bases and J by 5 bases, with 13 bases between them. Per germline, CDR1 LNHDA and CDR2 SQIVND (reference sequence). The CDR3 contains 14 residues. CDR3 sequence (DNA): TGTGCCAGTAGTATCCCGGGGCTGGGGACTGAAGCTTTCTTT. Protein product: CASSIPGLGTEAFF.

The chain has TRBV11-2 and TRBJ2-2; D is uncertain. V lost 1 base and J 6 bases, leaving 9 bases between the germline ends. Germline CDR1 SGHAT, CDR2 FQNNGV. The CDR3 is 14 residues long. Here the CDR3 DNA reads TGTGCCAGCAGCTTAGCGCTATCCCCCGGGGAGCTGTTTTTT. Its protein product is CASSLALSPGELFF.

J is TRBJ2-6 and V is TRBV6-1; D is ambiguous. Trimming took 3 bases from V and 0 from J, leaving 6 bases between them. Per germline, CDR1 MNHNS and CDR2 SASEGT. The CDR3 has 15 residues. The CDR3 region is CASSEVSSGANVLTF. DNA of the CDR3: TGTGCCAGCAGTGAGGTCAGCTCTGGGGCCAACGTCCTGACTTTC.

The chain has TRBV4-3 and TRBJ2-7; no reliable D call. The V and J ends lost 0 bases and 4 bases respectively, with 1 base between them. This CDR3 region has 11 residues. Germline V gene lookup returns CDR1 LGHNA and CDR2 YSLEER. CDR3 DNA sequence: TGCGCCAGCAGCCAAGATTACGAGCAGTACTTC. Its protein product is CASSQDYEQYF.

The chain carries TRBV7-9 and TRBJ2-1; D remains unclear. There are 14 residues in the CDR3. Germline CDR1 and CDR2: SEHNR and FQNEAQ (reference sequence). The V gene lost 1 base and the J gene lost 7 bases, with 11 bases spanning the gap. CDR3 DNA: TGTGCCAGCAGCTTAGAAACCTCACTAAATGAGCAGTTCTTC. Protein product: CASSLETSLNEQFF.

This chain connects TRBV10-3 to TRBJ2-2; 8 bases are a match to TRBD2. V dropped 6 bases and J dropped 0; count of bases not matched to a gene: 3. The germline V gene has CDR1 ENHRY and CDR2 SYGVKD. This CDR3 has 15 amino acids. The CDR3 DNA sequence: TGTGCCATCAGGCGGGAGGCTCCGAACACCGGGGAGCTGTTTTTT. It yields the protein CAIRREAPNTGELFF.